These 10 T cell receptor beta chains were all obtained from the same sample, sequenced in a study of PD-L1 blockade in urothelial cancer. The time point: peripheral blood 6 weeks after treatment start. Sequencing was performed with immunoSEQ multiplex PCR; in TCRdb, only in-frame clones are kept and a portion is missing. The sample has 100,000 to 150,000 clones; about 84% are singletons. Sequenced here: PBMCs, sampled around atezolizumab (anti-PD-L1) treatment. The origin of the receptors is a man in his fifties or sixties with urothelial cancer.

The chain combines TRBV27 with TRBJ1-6, with D possibly being TRBD1 (6 bases). CDR1 is MNHEY and CDR2 is SMNVEV in the germline V gene (reference sequence). This CDR3 has 15 amino acids. The V gene lost 4 bases and the J gene lost 5 bases, with 12 bases spanning the gap. The CDR3 protein is CASSWVGGDNSPLHF. The CDR3 DNA sequence: TGTGCCAGCAGTTGGGTAGGGGGAGATAATTCACCCCTCCACTTT.

J is TRBJ2-1 and V is TRBV2; tentative D call: TRBD1 (6 bases). The CDR3 length is 17 residues. The V end was cut by 7 bases, the J end by 0 bases, with 19 bases between. Germline V gene lookup returns CDR1 SNHLY and CDR2 FYNNEI. The CDR3 coding sequence is TGTGCCAGCAAGGATCCCCGGGGACAAAGCTCCTACAATGAGCAGTTCTTC. Encoded protein: CASKDPRGQSSYNEQFF.

This chain connects TRBV6-6 to TRBJ2-7, with TRBD2 matching 11 bases. The germline V gene encodes CDR1 MNHNY and CDR2 SVGAGI (reference sequence). This CDR3 has 15 residues. Trimming removed 6 bases from V and 3 bases from J; junction bases left unmatched: 7. The CDR3 spells CASSRTSGPIYEQYF. In nucleotides, the CDR3 is TGTGCCAGCAGCCGGACTAGCGGGCCCATCTACGAGCAGTACTTC.

The chain combines TRBV7-9 with TRBJ2-2, with 10 nucleotides matching TRBD2. Trimming removed 5 bases from V and 4 bases from J; junction bases left unmatched: 7. Germline V gene sequence: CDR1 SEHNR, CDR2 FQNEAQ (reference sequence). The CDR3 has 16 amino acids. The chain's CDR3 is CASSPRGLAPTGELFF. In nucleotides, the CDR3 is TGTGCCAGCAGCCCGCGGGGACTAGCGCCCACCGGGGAGCTGTTTTTT.

This clone was observed a handful of times. The rearrangement uses TRBV11-2 and TRBJ2-5; 7 bases fit TRBD1. With 1 base clipped from V and 5 bases from J, the junction kept 7 bases outside the gene matches. Germline-derived CDR1 and CDR2 are SGHAT and FQNNGV. CDR3 size: 15 residues. The CDR3: CASSLVRGGFETQYF. For the CDR3, the DNA is TGTGCCAGCAGCTTAGTACGAGGGGGCTTTGAGACCCAGTACTTC.

The chain links TRBV29-1 to TRBJ1-2; TRBD1 might be the D (6 bases). CDR1 and CDR2 from the germline V gene are SQVTM and ANQGSEA. The CDR3 covers 15 residues. Between the trimmed V and J ends, which lost 5 bases and 4 bases, there was a span of 20 bases. DNA for the CDR3: TGCAGCGTTACCGGGGGGGACACCGAGATCTATGGCTACACCTTC. As protein: CSVTGGDTEIYGYTF. Together with reference TRBV29-1 and TRBJ1-2, the CDR3 gives the full variable domain: SAVISQKPSRDICQRGTSLTIQCQVDSQVTMMFWYRQQPGQSLTLIATANQGSEATYESGFVIDKFPISRPNLTFSTLTVSNMSPEDSSIYLCSVTGGDTEIYGYTFGSGTRLTVV.

This rearrangement joins TRBV5-8 to TRBJ2-7; 9 positions match TRBD2. V dropped 0 bases and J dropped 5; count of bases not matched to a gene: 6. Germline CDR1 and CDR2: SGHTS and YDEGEE. There are 15 residues in the CDR3. CDR3 sequence (DNA): TGTGCCAGCAGCTTGGCCGGGACTAGCCCCGACGAGCAGTACTTC. This gives the protein CASSLAGTSPDEQYF.

V and J are TRBV6-5 and TRBJ1-5; TRBD1 matches at 7 bases. The CDR3 contains 14 residues. Unmatched junction bases numbered 6, after V lost 8 bases and J lost 2 bases. CDR1 and CDR2 (germline): MNHEY, SVGAGI. The CDR3 loop is CASHRGTGNQPQHF. CDR3 sequence (DNA): TGTGCCAGCCACAGGGGTACCGGCAATCAGCCCCAGCATTTT.

The chain employs TRBV7-2 and TRBJ2-1; 10 positions agree with TRBD2. The length of the CDR3 is 16 residues. Looked up from germline, CDR1 is SGHTA and CDR2 is FQGNSA. Trimming cost V 2 bases and J 2 bases; bases outside gene matches: 3. The CDR3 here is CASSLHSGRTYNEQFF. In DNA, the CDR3 is TGTGCCAGCAGCTTACATAGCGGGAGGACCTACAATGAGCAGTTCTTC.

The V and J genes are TRBV5-1 and TRBJ1-6, with 8 bases fitting TRBD1. V shed 3 bases, J shed 10 bases, and the junction held 15 bases outside the gene matches. Germline CDR1 is SGHRS and CDR2 is YFSETQ. The CDR3 extends over 17 amino acids. The CDR3 region has the DNA TGCGCCAGCAGCTCAGGGGGCGCCGACGGGGGCGGGTCACCCCTCCACTTT. The encoded protein is CASSSGGADGGGSPLHF.